The T cell receptor (beta chain) described here comes from a study of blood T cell repertoires in COVID-19. Looking at the study overall: Sites across the United States, Italy and Spain contributed samples from acute and convalescent COVID-19. PBMCs, B-cell-depleted T cells, or T cells provided the cDNA or gDNA that made up the material.

In the authors' workflow: How many nucleated cells were present was estimated from reference gene primer amplification. TCRdb's copy holds only in-frame clones and misses some; the assay was immunoSEQ multiplex PCR. V and J calls and clone size are copied from that table; D and trimming were computed from the DNA. Of fewer than 130,000 clones listed, 65% to 80% are singletons. The CDR3 consists of 15 residues. Per germline, CDR1 KGHSH and CDR2 LQKENI. The ends were cut back, 2 bases at V and 0 bases at J, with 8 bases in the middle. Sequencing was carried out using peripheral blood. The receptor was derived from a man between 65 and 80 years old with active or convalescent COVID-19. The rearrangement links TRBV18 to TRBJ2-1; D gene ambiguous. Written as DNA, the CDR3 is TGTGCCAGCTCACCAACCCGGAGCTCCTACAATGAGCAGTTCTTC. It yields the protein CASSPTRSSYNEQFF.